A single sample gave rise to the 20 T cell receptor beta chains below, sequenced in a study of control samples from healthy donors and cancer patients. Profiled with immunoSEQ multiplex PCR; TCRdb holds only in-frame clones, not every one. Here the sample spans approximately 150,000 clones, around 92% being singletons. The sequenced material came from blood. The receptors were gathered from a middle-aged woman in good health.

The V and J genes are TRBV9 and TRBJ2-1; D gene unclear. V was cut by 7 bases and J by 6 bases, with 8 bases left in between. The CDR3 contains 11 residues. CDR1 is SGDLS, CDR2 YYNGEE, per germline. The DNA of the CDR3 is TGTGCCAGCGGTTTGGGCAATGAGCAGTTCTTC. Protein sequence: CASGLGNEQFF.

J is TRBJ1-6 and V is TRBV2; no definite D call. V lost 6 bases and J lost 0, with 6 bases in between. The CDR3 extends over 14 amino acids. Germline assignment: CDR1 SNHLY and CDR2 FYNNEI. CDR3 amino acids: CASRPPSYNSPLHF. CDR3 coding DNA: TGTGCCAGCAGGCCCCCCTCCTATAATTCACCCCTCCACTTT.

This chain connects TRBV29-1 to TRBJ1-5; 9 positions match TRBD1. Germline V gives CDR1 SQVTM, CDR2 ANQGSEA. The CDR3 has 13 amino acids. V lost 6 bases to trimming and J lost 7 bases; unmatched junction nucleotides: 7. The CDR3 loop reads CSVCEDRGQPQHF. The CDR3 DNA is TGCAGCGTCTGCGAGGACAGGGGACAGCCCCAGCATTTT.

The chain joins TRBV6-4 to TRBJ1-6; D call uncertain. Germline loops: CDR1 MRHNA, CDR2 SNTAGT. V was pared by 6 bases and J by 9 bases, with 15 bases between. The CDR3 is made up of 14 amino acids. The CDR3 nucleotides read TGTGCCAGCAGGACATCGCCTGATGGTTCACCCCTCCACTTT. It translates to CASRTSPDGSPLHF.

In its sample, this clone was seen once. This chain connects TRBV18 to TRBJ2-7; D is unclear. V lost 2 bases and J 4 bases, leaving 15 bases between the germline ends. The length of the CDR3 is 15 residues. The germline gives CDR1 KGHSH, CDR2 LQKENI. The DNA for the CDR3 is TGTGCCAGCTCACCAATAGACCGCGCTGGTTACGAGCAGTACTTC. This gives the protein CASSPIDRAGYEQYF.

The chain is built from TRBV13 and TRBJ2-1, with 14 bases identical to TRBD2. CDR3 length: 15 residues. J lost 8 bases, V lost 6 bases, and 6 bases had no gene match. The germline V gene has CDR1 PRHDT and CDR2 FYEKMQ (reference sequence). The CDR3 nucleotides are TGTGCCAGCAGTTCGACTAGCGGGGGGGCAGATGAGCAGTTCTTC. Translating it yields CASSSTSGGADEQFF.

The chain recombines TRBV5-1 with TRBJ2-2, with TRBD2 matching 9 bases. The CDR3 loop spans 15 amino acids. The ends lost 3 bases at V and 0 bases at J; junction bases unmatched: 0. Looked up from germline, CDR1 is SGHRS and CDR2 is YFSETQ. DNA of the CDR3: TGCGCCAGCAGCTCTAGCGGGGCGAACACCGGGGAGCTGTTTTTT. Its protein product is CASSSSGANTGELFF.

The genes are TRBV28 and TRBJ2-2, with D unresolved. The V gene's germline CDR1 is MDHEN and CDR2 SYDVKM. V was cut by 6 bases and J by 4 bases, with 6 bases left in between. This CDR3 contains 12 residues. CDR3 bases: TGTGCCAGCAGCCTTGGCACCGGGGAGCTGTTTTTT. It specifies CASSLGTGELFF.

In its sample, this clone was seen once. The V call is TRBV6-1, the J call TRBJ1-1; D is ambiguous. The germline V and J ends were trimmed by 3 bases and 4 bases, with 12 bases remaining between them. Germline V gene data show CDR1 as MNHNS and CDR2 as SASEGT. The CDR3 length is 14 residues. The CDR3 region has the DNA TGTGCCAGCAGTGACGGCTCGGGTTTCACTGAAGCTTTCTTT. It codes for CASSDGSGFTEAFF.

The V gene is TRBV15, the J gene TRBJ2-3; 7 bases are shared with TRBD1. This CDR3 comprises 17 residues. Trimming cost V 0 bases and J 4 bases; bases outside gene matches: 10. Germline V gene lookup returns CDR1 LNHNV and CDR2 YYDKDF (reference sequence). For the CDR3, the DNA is TGTGCCACCAGCAGAGATAGTTTCGCTAGGGGGCCAGATACGCAGTATTTT. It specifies CATSRDSFARGPDTQYF.

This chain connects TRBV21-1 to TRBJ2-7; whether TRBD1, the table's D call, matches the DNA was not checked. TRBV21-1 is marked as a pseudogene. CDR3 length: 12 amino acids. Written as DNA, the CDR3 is TGTGCCAGCACAGGGATGGGCTACGAGCAGTACTTC. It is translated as CASTGMGYEQYF.

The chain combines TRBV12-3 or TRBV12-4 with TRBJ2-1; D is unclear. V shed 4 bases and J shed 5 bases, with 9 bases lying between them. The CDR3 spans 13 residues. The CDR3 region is CASSSRRDNEQFF. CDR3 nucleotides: TGTGCCAGCAGTTCCCGTAGGGACAATGAGCAGTTCTTC.

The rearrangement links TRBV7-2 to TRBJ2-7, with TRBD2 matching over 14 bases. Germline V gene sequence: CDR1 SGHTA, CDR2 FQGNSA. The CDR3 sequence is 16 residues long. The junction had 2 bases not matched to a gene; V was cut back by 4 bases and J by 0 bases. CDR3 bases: TGTGCCAGCAGCTCGGGACTAGCGGGGGCCTCCTACGAGCAGTACTTC. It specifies CASSSGLAGASYEQYF.

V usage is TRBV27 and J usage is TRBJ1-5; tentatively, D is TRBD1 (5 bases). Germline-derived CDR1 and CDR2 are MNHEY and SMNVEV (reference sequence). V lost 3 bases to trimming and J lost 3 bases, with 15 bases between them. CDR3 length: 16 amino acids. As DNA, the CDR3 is TGTGCCAGCAGTTTTAAGTGGGAGGGGAACAATCAGCCCCAGCATTTT. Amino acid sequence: CASSFKWEGNNQPQHF.

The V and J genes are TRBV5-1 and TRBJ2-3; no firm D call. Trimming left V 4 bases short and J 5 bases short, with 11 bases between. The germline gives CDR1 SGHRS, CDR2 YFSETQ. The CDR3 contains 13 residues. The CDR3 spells CASSPVYKDTQYF. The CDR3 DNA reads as TGCGCCAGCAGCCCTGTGTATAAAGATACGCAGTATTTT.

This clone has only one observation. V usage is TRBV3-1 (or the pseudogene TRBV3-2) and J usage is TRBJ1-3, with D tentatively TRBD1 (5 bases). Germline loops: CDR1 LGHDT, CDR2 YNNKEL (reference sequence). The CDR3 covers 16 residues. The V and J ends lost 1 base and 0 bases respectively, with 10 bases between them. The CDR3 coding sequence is TGTGCCAGCAGCCAAGGCTTGAGGGGCTCTGGAAACACCATATATTTT. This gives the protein CASSQGLRGSGNTIYF.

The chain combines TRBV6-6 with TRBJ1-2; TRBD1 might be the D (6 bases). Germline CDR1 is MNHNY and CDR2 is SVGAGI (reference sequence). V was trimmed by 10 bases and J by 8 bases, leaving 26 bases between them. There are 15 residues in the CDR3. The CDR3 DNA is TGTGCCATCCATGATTTCGGAGGCAGGGGACCCGGCTACACCTTC. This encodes CAIHDFGGRGPGYTF.

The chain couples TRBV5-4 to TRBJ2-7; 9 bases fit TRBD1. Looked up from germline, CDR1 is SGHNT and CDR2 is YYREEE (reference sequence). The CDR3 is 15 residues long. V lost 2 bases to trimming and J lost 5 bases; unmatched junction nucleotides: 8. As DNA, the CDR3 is TGTGCCAGCAGCTTTCGAGTGGGACAGGGCGACGAGCAGTACTTC. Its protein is CASSFRVGQGDEQYF.

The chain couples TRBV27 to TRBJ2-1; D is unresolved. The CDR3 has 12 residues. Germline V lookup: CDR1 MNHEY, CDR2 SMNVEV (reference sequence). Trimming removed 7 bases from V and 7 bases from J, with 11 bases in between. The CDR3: CASTDILNEQFF. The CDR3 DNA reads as TGTGCCAGCACCGACATATTAAATGAGCAGTTCTTC.

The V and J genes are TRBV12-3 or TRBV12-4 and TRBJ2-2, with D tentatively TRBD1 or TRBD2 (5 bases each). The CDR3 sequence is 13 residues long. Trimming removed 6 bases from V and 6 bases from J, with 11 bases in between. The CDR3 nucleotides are TGTGCCAGCAGCACCCGGGGCCCCGGGGAGCTGTTTTTT. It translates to CASSTRGPGELFF.